The rows below give T cell receptor beta chains drawn from one sample of a study of neurological immune-mediated disorders. TCRdb reprocessed the 5' RACE reads with MiXCR, giving one entry per CDR3 protein. The data hold 30,000 to 40,000 distinct CDR3 sequences, with around 10% observed a single time. Sequenced input: PBMCs. The receptor source for this set is a man in his 60s with HTLV-1-associated myelopathy (HAM/TSP). Each CDR3 is given with its conserved first and last residue. The D gene is left open where the match is weak. Part of the rows lack a size; the others show once, few, many or a class for expanded clones.

>TRBJ2-5|-|many|TRBV12-3/TRBV12-4
TGTGCCAGCAGTTTAGGACCGAAGTACCAAGAGACCCAGTACTTC
CASSLGPKYQETQYF
>TRBJ2-2|-|many|TRBV20-1
TGCAGTGCTAGAGATAGGACACTCCCCACGAACACCGGGGAGCTGTTTTTT
CSARDRTLPTNTGELFF
>TRBJ1-4|-|-|TRBV9
TGTGCCAGCGTTGGAACAGGGAAGCAAGGAAAACTGTTTTTT
CASVGTGKQGKLFF
>TRBJ1-4|-|many|TRBV3-1
TGTGCCAGCAGCCAAGACGGGGGTCTTGAAAAACTGTTTTTT
CASSQDGGLEKLFF
>TRBJ2-1|-|many|TRBV15
TGTGCCACCAGCAGAGCCCGCGGGCAGGGGGGTAATGAGCAGTTCTTC
CATSRARGQGGNEQFF
>TRBJ2-5|TRBD2|many|TRBV15
TGTGCCACCAGCAGGTGGAAAGCGGGAGGCGCTCGGGAGACCCAGTACTTC
CATSRWKAGGARETQYF
>TRBJ2-3|-|many|TRBV29-1
TGCAGCGTAACTCCGGGGCCCGGGGTTGGGACGCAGTATTTT
CSVTPGPGVGTQYF
>TRBJ1-6|TRBD1|many|TRBV7-8
TGTGCCAGCAGCTTAACAGGGGGGAATAATTCACCCCTCCACTTT
CASSLTGGNNSPLHF
>TRBJ2-1|-|many|TRBV14
TGTGCCAGCAGCCCCTTGGGGACGGAGGACTACAATGAGCAGTTCTTC
CASSPLGTEDYNEQFF
>TRBJ1-1|-|many|TRBV7-9
TGTGCCAGCAGCTCCCTGCGGGGGAGGGATGCAAAAGTCACTGAAGCTTTCTTT
CASSSLRGRDAKVTEAFF
>TRBJ2-1|TRBD2|many|TRBV3-1
TGTGCCAGCAGCCACGTCCGGACCGCGGGGGCCTACAATGAGCAGTTCTTC
CASSHVRTAGAYNEQFF
>TRBJ2-5|-|many|TRBV7-9
TGTGCCAGCAGCTTCCCCCCTGGAGAGACCCAGTACTTC
CASSFPPGETQYF
>TRBJ2-1|-|many|TRBV5-1
TGCGCCAGCAGCTTGGCAGGGGTTCGAGTCGGGAATGAGCAGTTCTTC
CASSLAGVRVGNEQFF
>TRBJ1-1|-|-|TRBV20-1
TGCAGTGCTAGAGGGGCGGGATGGGGCACTGAAGCTTTCTTT
CSARGAGWGTEAFF
>TRBJ2-1|-|many|TRBV24-1
TGTGCCACGAGCCATGGGGGTTTGGGCAATGAGCAGTTCTTC
CATSHGGLGNEQFF
>TRBJ2-2|-|many|TRBV7-8
TGTGCCAGTAGAAAAGTTACGAACACCGGGGAGCTGTTTTTT
CASRKVTNTGELFF
>TRBJ1-2|TRBD1|many|TRBV2
TGTGCCAGCAGTACAGGGGACACTTATGGCTACACCTTC
CASSTGDTYGYTF
>TRBJ2-7|-|many|TRBV5-5
TGTGCCAGCAGCTTTTCCGTCACCTACGAGCAGTACTTC
CASSFSVTYEQYF
>TRBJ2-5|-|many|TRBV5-1
TGCGCCAGCAACCTGGACAGCGCTGAGACCCAGTACTTC
CASNLDSAETQYF
>TRBJ2-4|TRBD2|many|TRBV20-1
TGCAGTGCCGGAGCGGGATCCCTGGACATTCAGTACTTC
CSAGAGSLDIQYF
>TRBJ2-5|TRBD2|many|TRBV20-1
TGCAGTGCTAGAGATACTAGCGGGAGGGAAGAGACCCAGTACTTC
CSARDTSGREETQYF
>TRBJ1-1|-|many|TRBV9
TGTGCCAGCAGCCTCAGGGTGTCGGGCACTGAAGCTTTCTTT
CASSLRVSGTEAFF
>TRBJ2-1|TRBD2|once|TRBV4-1
TGCGCCAGTATCCAAGACGGTCTAGCGGTAGATGAGCAGTTCTTC
CASIQDGLAVDEQFF
>TRBJ2-7|TRBD1|-|TRBV19
TGTGCCAGTAGTACCCGACAGGGGGGTCGGTACGAGCAGTACTTC
CASSTRQGGRYEQYF
>TRBJ2-7|-|many|TRBV10-3
TGTGCCATCAGTGAGTTGTGGGACGCCTACGAGCAGTACTTC
CAISELWDAYEQYF
>TRBJ1-5|TRBD1|many|TRBV4-2
TGTGCCAGCAGCCAAGATCCCCAGGGGGGCAATCAGCCCCAGCATTTT
CASSQDPQGGNQPQHF
>TRBJ2-5|TRBD1|many|TRBV5-5
TGTGCCAGCAGCTCCGGACAGGGGGAAGAGACCCAGTACTTC
CASSSGQGEETQYF
>TRBJ2-7|-|many|TRBV7-2
TGTGCCAGCAGCCCTCCGGGGTTATACGAGCAGTACTTC
CASSPPGLYEQYF
>TRBJ2-3|TRBD2|many|TRBV28
TGTGCCAGCAGTTTACGGACTAGCGTAAGCACAGATACGCAGTATTTT
CASSLRTSVSTDTQYF
>TRBJ2-5|TRBD2|many|TRBV20-1
TGCAGTGCTAACAGCGGGAGGGCCGGAGAGACCCAGTACTTC
CSANSGRAGETQYF
>TRBJ2-5|TRBD1|many|TRBV20-1
TGCAGTGCTAGAGGACAGGGGATCGGGGAGACCCAGTACTTC
CSARGQGIGETQYF
>TRBJ2-5|TRBD2|few|TRBV29-1
TGCAGCGTTGGACTAGCGGGAGATTCCCGAGGAGAGACCCAGTACTTC
CSVGLAGDSRGETQYF
>TRBJ2-1|TRBD2|many|TRBV20-1
TGCAGTGCTAGATGGACTAGCTTGTACAATGAGCAGTTCTTC
CSARWTSLYNEQFF
>TRBJ1-1|-|many|TRBV20-1
TGCAGTGCTGGGGTGGGGGGTACTGAAGCTTTCTTT
CSAGVGGTEAFF
>TRBJ1-1|-|many|TRBV2
TGTGCCAGCAGTGGCTCACGGGACACTGAAGCTTTCTTT
CASSGSRDTEAFF
>TRBJ1-2|-|many|TRBV6-5
TGTGCCAGCAGTTACGACAAACCCCCATATGGCTACACCTTC
CASSYDKPPYGYTF
>TRBJ2-1|-|many|TRBV4-2
TGTGCCAGCAGCCAGGAACCACAGGGATACAATGAGCAGTTCTTC
CASSQEPQGYNEQFF
>TRBJ2-1|TRBD2|medium-sized|TRBV7-2
TGTGCCAGCAGCTTCGGACTAGCGGGAGAAAGGGAGCAGTTCTTC
CASSFGLAGEREQFF
>TRBJ2-3|TRBD2|-|TRBV4-2
TGTGCCAGCAGCCGATCCCTCCGGGGGGTAGCGGGTACAGATACGCAGTATTTT
CASSRSLRGVAGTDTQYF
>TRBJ2-7|-|many|TRBV12-3/TRBV12-4
TGTGCCAGCAGTTCGACAGGCGGACAATACGAGCAGTACTTC
CASSSTGGQYEQYF
>TRBJ1-5|-|many|TRBV7-9
TGTGCCAGCAGCTTAGCAGCTGATCAGCCCCAGCATTTT
CASSLAADQPQHF
>TRBJ2-3|-|many|TRBV24-1
TGTGCAACCAGTGACCGGACAGATGTCACGGATACGCAGTATTTT
CATSDRTDVTDTQYF
>TRBJ2-6|-|many|TRBV7-2
TGTGCCAGCAGCAGCGGCTCTGGGGCCAACGTCCTGACTTTC
CASSSGSGANVLTF
>TRBJ1-5|-|medium-sized|TRBV2
TGTGCCAGCAGTGAGAACAGTTATAGCAATCAGCCCCAGCATTTT
CASSENSYSNQPQHF
>TRBJ2-7|-|many|TRBV20-1
TGCAGTGCTAGTCTTCCGGGACTCAACTACGAGCAGTACTTC
CSASLPGLNYEQYF
>TRBJ2-7|-|once|TRBV2
TGTGCCAGCAAGTGTGACAGCGAGGCCTACGAGCAGTACTTC
CASKCDSEAYEQYF
>TRBJ2-3|-|many|TRBV5-1
TGCGCCAGCAGCTACTCCATTGGACTAGCCAGGGGGGGAGATACGCAGTATTTT
CASSYSIGLARGGDTQYF
>TRBJ2-2|TRBD1|-|TRBV5-1
TGCGCCAGCAGCTTTCACGGGACCGAGGGCACAGGGGAGCAGTTTTTT
CASSFHGTEGTGEQFF
>TRBJ2-7|-|many|TRBV7-2
TGTGCCAGCAGCTTAGGGCGAGGGAGCTACGAGCAGTACTTC
CASSLGRGSYEQYF
>TRBJ2-2|-|many|TRBV7-3
TGTGCCAGCAGCCGGGGGTCCGGGGAGCTGTTTTTT
CASSRGSGELFF
>TRBJ2-2|-|many|TRBV6-5
TGTGCCAGCAGTTACGGCTCCGTAATATCCGGGGAGCTGTTTTTT
CASSYGSVISGELFF
>TRBJ1-4|-|-|TRBV7-9
TGTGCCAGCAGCAAACAGGCAACTAATGAAAAACTGTTTTTT
CASSKQATNEKLFF